Presented here are 12 T cell receptor beta chains from one specimen sequenced in a study of T cell responses to AZD1222 COVID-19 vaccine. Clones were sequenced by immunoSEQ multiplex PCR, and TCRdb holds only the in-frame ones, with some missing. The sample lists over 150,000 clones; 91% were seen once. This material consisted of peripheral blood, taken 28 days after the second AZD1222 dose. Every receptor here comes from an adult who received the AZD1222 COVID-19 vaccine.

This chain links TRBV11-3 with TRBJ2-1, with TRBD2 matching 10 bases. The CDR3 contains 15 residues. V shed 5 bases, J shed 5 bases, and the junction held 6 bases outside the gene matches. Germline V gene lookup returns CDR1 SGHNT and CDR2 YENEEA. This CDR3 reads CASSPGLAQHNEQFF. CDR3 coding DNA: TGTGCCAGCAGCCCGGGACTAGCGCAACACAATGAGCAGTTCTTC.

The V call is TRBV28, the J call TRBJ2-2; 14 nucleotides match TRBD2. The CDR3 has 19 residues. J was trimmed by 1 base and V by 6 bases; bases with no gene match: 10. In germline, CDR1 is MDHEN, CDR2 SYDVKM. The CDR3 loop reads CASSPGTSGSALNTGELFF. The CDR3 nucleotides read TGTGCCAGCAGCCCCGGGACTAGCGGGAGCGCGCTGAACACCGGGGAGCTGTTTTTT.

The J gene is TRBJ1-4, the V gene TRBV6-1; the D is unclear. Germline loops: CDR1 MNHNS, CDR2 SASEGT. Trimming took 2 bases from V and 11 from J, leaving 15 bases between them. This CDR3 is 14 amino acids long. As DNA, the CDR3 is TGTGCCAGCAGTGAATCTATAGGGCCCTATAAACTGTTTTTT. Its translation: CASSESIGPYKLFF.

V is TRBV5-1 and J is TRBJ1-2; D unresolved. Between the trimmed V and J ends, which lost 0 bases and 3 bases, there was a span of 12 bases. Germline V gene lookup returns CDR1 SGHRS and CDR2 YFSETQ. The CDR3 consists of 15 residues. The CDR3, as DNA: TGCGCCAGCAGCTTGGCCCAGGCGTTGGACTATGGCTACACCTTC. Its protein is CASSLAQALDYGYTF.

The genes are TRBV9 and TRBJ2-2; TRBD2 matches at 8 bases. With V trimmed by 4 bases and J by 6 bases, 8 bases remained unmatched. CDR3 length: 15 residues. CDR1 and CDR2 (germline): SGDLS, YYNGEE. This CDR3 is CASSLRAGGPGELFF. CDR3 DNA sequence: TGTGCCAGCAGCCTCAGGGCGGGAGGTCCCGGGGAGCTGTTTTTT. The whole variable domain, remainder taken from reference TRBV9 and TRBJ2-2, is DSGVTQTPKHLITATGQRVTLRCSPRSGDLSVYWYQQSLDQGLQFLIQYYNGEERAKGNILERFSAQQFPDLHSELNLSSLELGDSALYFCASSLRAGGPGELFFGEGSRLTVL.

J is TRBJ2-7 and V is TRBV18, with 11 bases fitting TRBD2. Germline-derived CDR1 and CDR2 are KGHSH and LQKENI. Losses at the gene ends were 3 bases for V and 5 bases for J; bases not matched to a gene: 6. The CDR3 has 15 residues. The CDR3: CASSPPLAGGDEQYF. The CDR3 nucleotides are TGTGCCAGCTCACCTCCCCTAGCGGGGGGCGACGAGCAGTACTTC.

CDR3: CASSVEGQQETQYF. CDR3 nucleotides: TGTGCCAGCAGCGTAGAGGGACAGCAAGAGACCCAGTACTTC. V is TRBV9 and J is TRBJ2-5; the match to TRBD1 covers 7 bases. The V and J ends lost 0 bases and 2 bases, in that order; junction bases with no gene match: 1. The germline V gene has CDR1 SGDLS and CDR2 YYNGEE. The CDR3 totals 14 residues.

The chain carries TRBV11-2 and TRBJ2-3; D perhaps matches TRBD2 (6 bases). Germline V CDR1 and CDR2: SGHAT, FQNNGV. Trimming shortened V by 1 base and J by 2 bases, and 13 bases separated the two germline ends. The CDR3 extends over 16 amino acids. The CDR3 DNA reads as TGTGCCAGCAGCTTAGTTGGCGGGACTTTCACAGATACGCAGTATTTT. As protein: CASSLVGGTFTDTQYF.

The rearrangement joins TRBV19 to TRBJ2-1; 7 bases agree with TRBD2. V gave up 1 base and J gave up 9 bases; unmatched junction bases: 9. Germline CDR1 reads LNHDA; CDR2 reads SQIVND (reference sequence). CDR3 length: 15 residues. CDR3 in DNA: TGTGCCAGTAGTATAGGGGGCGGGAGAAGCGTTGAGCAGTTCTTC. Translation: CASSIGGGRSVEQFF.

The rearrangement links TRBV10-2 to TRBJ1-5; a possible D gene is TRBD1 (5 bases). Per germline, CDR1 WSHSY and CDR2 SAAADI. Trimming removed 9 bases from V and 3 bases from J, with 9 bases in between. The CDR3 spans 12 residues. The CDR3 DNA reads as TGCGCCAGGAACAGGTTCAATCAGCCCCAGCATTTT. Residues: CARNRFNQPQHF.

This clone appeared once. Other DNA variants within this sample encode the same CDR3. The chain joins TRBV2 to TRBJ2-2; a weak D match, TRBD1 (7 bases). This CDR3 region has 14 residues. V lost 4 bases and J 4 bases, leaving 10 bases between the germline ends. Germline-derived CDR1 and CDR2 are SNHLY and FYNNEI. CDR3 DNA sequence: TGTGCCAGCAGTGGACAGGGAGGCACCGGGGAGCTGTTTTTT. Amino acids: CASSGQGGTGELFF.

This clone came up once. The chain links TRBV7-8 to TRBJ1-5; D not certain. Trimming removed 5 bases at V and 2 bases at J, with 7 bases between. CDR1 is SGHVS and CDR2 is FQNEAQ in the germline V gene. This CDR3 comprises 13 residues. CDR3 loop: CASSTGGNQPQHF. As DNA, the CDR3 is TGTGCCAGCAGCACCGGGGGCAATCAGCCCCAGCATTTT. Full variable domain (outside the CDR3, taken from reference TRBV7-8 and TRBJ1-5): GAGVSQSPRYKVAKRGQDVALRCDPISGHVSLFWYQQALGQGPEFLTYFQNEAQLDKSGLPSDRFFAERPEGSVSTLKIQRTQQEDSAVYLCASSTGGNQPQHFGDGTRLSIL.